This T cell receptor (beta chain) appears in the sequencing data of a study of blood T cells in healthy people across ages. The V end was cut by 5 bases, the J end by 0 bases, with 11 bases between. The CDR3 is 16 residues long. Germline CDR1 reads MDHEN; CDR2 reads SYDVKM. Sample-barcoded 5' priming and a J-beta primer mix drove a second PCR of 7 to 11 cycles. Every cDNA molecule carried a tag from a template-switch adaptor bearing 12 random nucleotides. TCRdb independently ran MiXCR on the 5' RACE reads; one entry per CDR3 protein. The data show about a million distinct CDR3 sequences, about 51% seen once.

The source material was blood. V gene TRBV28 combines with J gene TRBJ2-6; D is tentatively TRBD1 or TRBD2 (5 bases each). The clonotype comes from a woman aged 55-69 years in good health. The DNA for the CDR3 is TGTGCCAGCAGTAAGGGACCGAGCTCTGGGGCCAACGTCCTGACTTTC. Encoded protein: CASSKGPSSGANVLTF.